One and the same sample provided the 16 T cell receptor beta chains below, sequenced in a study of CXCR3-negative and CXCR3-positive naive CD8 T cells (dated by TCRdb to between 2019 and 2020). TCRdb shows the sequencer as NextSeq 550. The Human TCR Profiling Kit (MiLaboratory) was used to make UMI-labeled 5' RACE TRB cDNA libraries. After the reads were reprocessed by TCRdb, one entry was made per CDR3 protein sequence, with no DNA. This sample's table contains more than 20,000 distinct CDR3 sequences. The ten largest clonotypes hold about 4.2% of the sample. Source material: naive CXCR3- CD8+ T cells from blood. Interpreted using the paper, the cell subset or site label stands for: CD45RO-CCR7+CD27+CD95- naive CD8+ T cells lacking CXCR3 (TNR3-). The source of these receptors is a human donor in good health. Some clones in this sample may be carry-over from other donors' samples.

The chain recombines TRBV29-1 with TRBJ1-2. The V gene's germline CDR1 is SQVTM and CDR2 ANQGSEA. This CDR3 spans 13 amino acids. The CDR3 is CSVERQGSEGYTF.

The chain uses TRBV19 and TRBJ2-1; TCRdb's assignment of TRBD2 cannot be checked, as there is no DNA. This CDR3 is 13 amino acids long. The V gene's germline CDR1 is LNHDA and CDR2 SQIVND (reference sequence). The CDR3 here is CASKSTSWNEQFF.

This chain joins TRBV7-2 and TRBJ2-2; the TRBD2 assignment by TCRdb is unverifiable without DNA. The CDR3 runs 16 residues. Germline lookup yields CDR1 SGHTA and CDR2 FQGNSA. CDR3 sequence: CASSVTGGLRGGELFF. Based on the CDR3 plus reference TRBV7-2 and TRBJ2-2, the full variable domain is GAGVSQSPSNKVTEKGKDVELRCDPISGHTALYWYRQSLGQGLEFLIYFQGNSAPDKSGLPSDRFSAERTGGSVSTLTIQRTQQEDSAVYLCASSVTGGLRGGELFFGEGSRLTVL.

The CDR3 sequence: CSARVQGRAQEPEAFF. V and J are TRBV20-1 and TRBJ1-1; the TRBD1 assignment by TCRdb is unverifiable without DNA. Per the germline V gene, CDR1 is DFQATT and CDR2 is SNEGSKA (reference sequence). The length of the CDR3 is 16 residues.

The chain is built from TRBV7-9 and TRBJ2-7. The CDR3 runs to 13 residues. Germline CDR1 SEHNR, CDR2 FQNEAQ (reference sequence). The CDR3 loop reads CASSSSGTYEQYF. The full variable domain, with the rest looked up from reference TRBV7-9 and TRBJ2-7, is DTGVSQNPRHKITKRGQNVTFRCDPISEHNRLYWYRQTLGQGPEFLTYFQNEAQLEKSRLLSDRFSAERPKGSFSTLEIQRTEQGDSAMYLCASSSSGTYEQYFGPGTRLTVT.

The chain carries TRBV18 and TRBJ2-2. This CDR3 has 15 residues. Per the germline V gene, CDR1 is KGHSH and CDR2 is LQKENI. CDR3 sequence: CASSPVSDTTGELFF.

The chain uses TRBV10-3 and TRBJ2-2. The CDR3 spans 14 residues. The V gene's germline CDR1 is ENHRY and CDR2 SYGVKD. CDR3 loop: CAISGARSTGELFF.

This rearrangement joins TRBV27 to TRBJ2-1; TCRdb gives TRBD1 as the D gene, but with no DNA this cannot be confirmed. CDR1 and CDR2 (germline): MNHEY, SMNVEV (reference sequence). The CDR3 length is 11 residues. CDR3: CAGGRGNEQFF.

This clonotype counts as medium-sized by frequency. CDR3 sequence reads: CATKIAGGSHEQFF. This rearrangement joins TRBV6-5 to TRBJ2-1; TCRdb gives TRBD2 as the D gene, but with no DNA this cannot be confirmed. The germline V gene encodes CDR1 MNHEY and CDR2 SVGAGI. The CDR3 extends over 14 amino acids.

This chain joins TRBV12-5 and TRBJ2-3. Germline CDR1 reads LGHNT; CDR2 reads FRNRAP. The CDR3 contains 18 residues. CDR3 sequence: CASGFSLSPTIVTDTQYF.

V is TRBV12-3 or TRBV12-4 and J is TRBJ1-1. This CDR3 has 12 amino acids. CDR3 sequence: CASRSGYTEAFF.

The rearrangement links TRBV7-8 to TRBJ2-1; TCRdb indicates TRBD2, and absent DNA this call remains unverified. Germline assignment: CDR1 SGHVS and CDR2 FQNEAQ. This CDR3 has 15 residues. This CDR3 is CASGREPNSYNEQFF.

The chain recombines TRBV6-6 with TRBJ2-5; there is no DNA to check the TCRdb D call of TRBD1. The CDR3 loop spans 15 amino acids. Germline V CDR1 and CDR2: MNHNY, SVGAGI (reference sequence). CDR3 in amino acids: CASSYRFGAQETQYF.

The chain joins TRBV29-1 to TRBJ2-7; TCRdb proposes TRBD1, but this gene call is untestable without DNA. Germline V gene data show CDR1 as SQVTM and CDR2 as ANQGSEA. This CDR3 has 12 amino acids. The CDR3 reads CSVDRGTDEQYF.

The chain combines TRBV6-1 with TRBJ2-1; TCRdb indicates TRBD1, and absent DNA this call remains unverified. Germline V CDR1 and CDR2: MNHNS, SASEGT. The CDR3 totals 21 residues. The CDR3 loop reads CASSRDRSFTMSSSYSNEQFF.

V is TRBV7-9 and J is TRBJ2-7; TCRdb picks TRBD2, but there is no DNA to check that call. Per germline, CDR1 SEHNR and CDR2 FQNEAQ (reference sequence). The CDR3 totals 14 residues. This CDR3 reads CASSLGVGENEQYF.